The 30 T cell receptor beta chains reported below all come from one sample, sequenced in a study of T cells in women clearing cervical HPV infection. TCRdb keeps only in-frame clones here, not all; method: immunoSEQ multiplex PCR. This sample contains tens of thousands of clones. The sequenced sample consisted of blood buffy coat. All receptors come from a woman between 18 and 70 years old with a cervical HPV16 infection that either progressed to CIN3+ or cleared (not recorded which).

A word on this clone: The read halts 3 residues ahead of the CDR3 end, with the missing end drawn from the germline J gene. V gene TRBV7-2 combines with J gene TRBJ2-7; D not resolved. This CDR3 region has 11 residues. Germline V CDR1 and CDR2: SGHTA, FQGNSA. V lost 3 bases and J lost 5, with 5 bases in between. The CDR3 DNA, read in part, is TGTGCCAGCAGCTTCCGGGACGAG. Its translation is CASSFRDE. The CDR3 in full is CASSFRDEQYF.

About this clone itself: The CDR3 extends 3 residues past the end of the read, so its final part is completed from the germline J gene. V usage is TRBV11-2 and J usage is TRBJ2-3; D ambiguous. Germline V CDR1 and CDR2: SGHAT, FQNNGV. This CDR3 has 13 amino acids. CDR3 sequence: CASSLNSQETQYF. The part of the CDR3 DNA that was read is TGTGCCAGCAGCTTAAACAGCCAAGAGACG.

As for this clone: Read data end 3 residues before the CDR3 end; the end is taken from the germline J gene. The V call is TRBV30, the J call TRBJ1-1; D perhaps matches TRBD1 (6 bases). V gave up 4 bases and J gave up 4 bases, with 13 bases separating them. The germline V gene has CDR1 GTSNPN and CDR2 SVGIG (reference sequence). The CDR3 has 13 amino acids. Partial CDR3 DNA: TGTGCCTGGACCCTAGGGGGAGGCACTGAA. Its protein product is CAWTLGGGTE. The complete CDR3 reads CAWTLGGGTEAFF.

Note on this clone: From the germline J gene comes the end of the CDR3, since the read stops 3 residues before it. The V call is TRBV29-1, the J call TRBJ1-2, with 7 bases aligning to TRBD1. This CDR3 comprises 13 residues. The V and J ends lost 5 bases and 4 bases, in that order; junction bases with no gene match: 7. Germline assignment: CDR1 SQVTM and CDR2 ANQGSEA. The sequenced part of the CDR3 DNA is TGCAGCGTTATCTCGGGGACAGCCTATGGC. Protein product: CSVISGTAYG. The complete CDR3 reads CSVISGTAYGYTF.

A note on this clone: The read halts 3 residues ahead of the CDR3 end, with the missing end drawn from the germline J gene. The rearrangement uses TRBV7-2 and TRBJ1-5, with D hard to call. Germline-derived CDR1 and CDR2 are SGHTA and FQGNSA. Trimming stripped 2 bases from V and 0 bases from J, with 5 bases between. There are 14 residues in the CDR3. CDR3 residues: CASSLTGSNQPQHF. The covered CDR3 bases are TGTGCCAGCAGCTTAACCGGTAGCAATCAGCCC. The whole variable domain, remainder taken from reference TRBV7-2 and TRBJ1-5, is GAGVSQSPSNKVTEKGKDVELRCDPISGHTALYWYRQSLGQGLEFLIYFQGNSAPDKSGLPSDRFSAERTGGSVSTLTIQRTQQEDSAVYLCASSLTGSNQPQHFGDGTRLSIL.

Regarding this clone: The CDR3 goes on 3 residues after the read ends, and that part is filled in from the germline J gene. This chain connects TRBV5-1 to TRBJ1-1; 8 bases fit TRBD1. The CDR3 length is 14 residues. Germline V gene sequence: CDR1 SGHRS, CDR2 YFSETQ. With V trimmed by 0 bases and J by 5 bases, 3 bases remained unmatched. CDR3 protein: CASSLGQGQTEAFF. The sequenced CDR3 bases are TGCGCCAGCAGCTTGGGACAGGGGCAGACTGAA. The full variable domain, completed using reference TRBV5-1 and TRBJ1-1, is KAGVTQTPRYLIKTRGQQVTLSCSPISGHRSVSWYQQTPGQGLQFLFEYFSETQRNKGNFPGRFSGRQFSNSRSEMNVSTLELGDSALYLCASSLGQGQTEAFFGQGTRLTVV.

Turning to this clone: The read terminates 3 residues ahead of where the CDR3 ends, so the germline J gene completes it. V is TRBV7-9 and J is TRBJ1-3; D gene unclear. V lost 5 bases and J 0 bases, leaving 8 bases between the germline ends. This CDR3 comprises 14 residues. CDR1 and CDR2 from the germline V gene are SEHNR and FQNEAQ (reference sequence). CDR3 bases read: TGTGCCAGCAGCCCTACTAACTCTGGAAACACC. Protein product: CASSPTNSGNT. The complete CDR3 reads CASSPTNSGNTIYF. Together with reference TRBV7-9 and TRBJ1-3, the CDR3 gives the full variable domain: DTGVSQNPRHKITKRGQNVTFRCDPISEHNRLYWYRQTLGQGPEFLTYFQNEAQLEKSRLLSDRFSAERPKGSFSTLEIQRTEQGDSAMYLCASSPTNSGNTIYFGEGSWLTVV.

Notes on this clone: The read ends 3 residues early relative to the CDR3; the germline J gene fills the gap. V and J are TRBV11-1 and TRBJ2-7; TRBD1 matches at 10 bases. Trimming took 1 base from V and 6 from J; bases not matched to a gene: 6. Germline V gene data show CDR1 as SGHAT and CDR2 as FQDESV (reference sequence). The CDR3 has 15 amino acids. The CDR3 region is CASSLVEGQGLEQYF. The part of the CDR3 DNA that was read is TGTGCCAGCAGCTTAGTCGAGGGACAGGGGCTCGAG.

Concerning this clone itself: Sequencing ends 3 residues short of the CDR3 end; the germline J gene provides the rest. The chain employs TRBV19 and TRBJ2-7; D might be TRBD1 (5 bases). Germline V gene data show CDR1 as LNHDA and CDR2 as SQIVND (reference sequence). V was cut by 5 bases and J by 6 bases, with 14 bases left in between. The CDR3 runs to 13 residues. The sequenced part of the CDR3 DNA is TGTGCCAGTAGTGCGTCAGGGATGGGCGAG. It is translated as CASSASGMGE. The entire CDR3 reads CASSASGMGEQYF.

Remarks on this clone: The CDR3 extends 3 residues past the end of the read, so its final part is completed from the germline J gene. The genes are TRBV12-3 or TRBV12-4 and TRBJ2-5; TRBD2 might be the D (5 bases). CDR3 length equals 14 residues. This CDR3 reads CASSSTGVVGTQYF. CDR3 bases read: TGTGCCAGCAGTTCCACCGGGGTGGTGGGAACC.

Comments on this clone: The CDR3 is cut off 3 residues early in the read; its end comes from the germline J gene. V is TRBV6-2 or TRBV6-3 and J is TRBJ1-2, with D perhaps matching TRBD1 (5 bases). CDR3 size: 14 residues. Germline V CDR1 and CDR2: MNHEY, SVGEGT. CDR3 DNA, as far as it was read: TGTGCCAGCAGCCCCGGGGGGGTCAACAATGAC. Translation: CASSPGGVNND. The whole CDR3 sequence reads CASSPGGVNNDYTF.

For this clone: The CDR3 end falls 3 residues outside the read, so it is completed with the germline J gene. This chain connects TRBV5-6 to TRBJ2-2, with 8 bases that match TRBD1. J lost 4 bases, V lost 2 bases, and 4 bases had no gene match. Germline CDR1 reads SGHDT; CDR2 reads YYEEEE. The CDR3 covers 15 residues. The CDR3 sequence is CASSLVTGGTGELFF. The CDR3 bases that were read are TGTGCCAGCAGCTTAGTAACAGGGGGCACCGGGGAG.

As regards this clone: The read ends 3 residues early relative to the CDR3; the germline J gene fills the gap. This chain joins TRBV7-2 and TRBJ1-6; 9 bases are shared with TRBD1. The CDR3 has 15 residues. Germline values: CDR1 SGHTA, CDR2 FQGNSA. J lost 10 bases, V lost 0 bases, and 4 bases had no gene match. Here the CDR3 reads CASSLAGQGWSPLHF. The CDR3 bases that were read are TGTGCCAGCAGCTTAGCGGGACAGGGTTGGTCACCC.

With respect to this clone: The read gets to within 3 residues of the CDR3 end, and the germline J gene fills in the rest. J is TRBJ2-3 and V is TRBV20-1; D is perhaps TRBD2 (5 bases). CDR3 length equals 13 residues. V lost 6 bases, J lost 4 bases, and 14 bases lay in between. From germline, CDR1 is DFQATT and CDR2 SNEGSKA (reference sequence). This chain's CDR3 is CSAPRSGADTQYF. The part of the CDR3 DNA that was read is TGCAGTGCCCCGCGCTCCGGGGCAGATACG.

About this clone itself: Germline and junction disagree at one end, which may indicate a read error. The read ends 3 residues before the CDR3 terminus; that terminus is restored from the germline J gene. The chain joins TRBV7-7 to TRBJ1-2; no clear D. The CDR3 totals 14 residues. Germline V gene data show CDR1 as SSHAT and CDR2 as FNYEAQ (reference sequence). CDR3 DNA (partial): TGTGCTAGCAGCCACTTGACTAGCCCGGATGAC. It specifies CASSHLTSPDD. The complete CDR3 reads CASSHLTSPDDYTF.

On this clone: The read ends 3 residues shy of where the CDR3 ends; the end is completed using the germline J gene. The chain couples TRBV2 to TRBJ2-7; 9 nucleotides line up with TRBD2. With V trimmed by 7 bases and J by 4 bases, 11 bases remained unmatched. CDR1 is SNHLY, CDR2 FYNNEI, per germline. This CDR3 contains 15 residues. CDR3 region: CASTEASGELYEQYF. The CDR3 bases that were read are TGTGCCAGCACGGAGGCTAGCGGGGAACTTTACGAG.

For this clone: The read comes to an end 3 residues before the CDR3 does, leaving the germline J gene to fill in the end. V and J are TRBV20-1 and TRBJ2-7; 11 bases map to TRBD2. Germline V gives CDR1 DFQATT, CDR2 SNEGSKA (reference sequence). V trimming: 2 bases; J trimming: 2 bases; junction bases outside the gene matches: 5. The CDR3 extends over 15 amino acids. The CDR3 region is CSARKTSGATYEQYF. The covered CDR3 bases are TGCAGTGCTAGAAAGACTAGCGGGGCAACCTACGAG.

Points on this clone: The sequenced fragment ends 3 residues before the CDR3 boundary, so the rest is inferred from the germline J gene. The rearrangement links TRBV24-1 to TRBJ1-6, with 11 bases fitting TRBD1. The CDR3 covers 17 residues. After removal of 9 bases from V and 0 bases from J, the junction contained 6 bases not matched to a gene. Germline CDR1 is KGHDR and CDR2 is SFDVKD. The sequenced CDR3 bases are TGTGCCACCTTTCCGGGACAGGGGGACTCCTATAATTCACCC. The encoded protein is CATFPGQGDSYNSP. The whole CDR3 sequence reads CATFPGQGDSYNSPLHF.

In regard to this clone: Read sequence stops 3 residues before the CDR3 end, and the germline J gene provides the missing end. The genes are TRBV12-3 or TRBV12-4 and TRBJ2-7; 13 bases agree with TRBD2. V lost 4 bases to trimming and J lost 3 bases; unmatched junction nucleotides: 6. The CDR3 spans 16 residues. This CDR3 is CASSSLGLAGDYEQYF. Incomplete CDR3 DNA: TGTGCCAGCAGTTCGTTAGGACTAGCGGGGGACTACGAG.

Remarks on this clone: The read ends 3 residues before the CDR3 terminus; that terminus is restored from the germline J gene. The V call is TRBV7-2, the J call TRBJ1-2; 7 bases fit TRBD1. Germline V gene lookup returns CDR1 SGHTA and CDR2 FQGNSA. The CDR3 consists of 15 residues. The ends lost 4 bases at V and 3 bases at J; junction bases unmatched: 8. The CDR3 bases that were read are TGTGCCAGCAGCTCCTCAGGGGGACCATACTATGGC. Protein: CASSSSGGPYYG. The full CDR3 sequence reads CASSSSGGPYYGYTF.

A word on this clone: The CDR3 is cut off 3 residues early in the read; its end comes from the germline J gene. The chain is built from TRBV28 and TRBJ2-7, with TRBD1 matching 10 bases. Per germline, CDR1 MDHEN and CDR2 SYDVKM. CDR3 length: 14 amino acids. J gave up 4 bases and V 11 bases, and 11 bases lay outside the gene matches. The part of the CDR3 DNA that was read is TGTGCCGGATCAAGGACAGGGGGAAGGTACGAG. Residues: CAGSRTGGRYE. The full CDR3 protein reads CAGSRTGGRYEQYF.

The covered CDR3 bases are TGTGCCAGCAGTAGACCGGGACAGACCCCGAAAACC. This encodes CASSRPGQTPKT. In full, the CDR3 is CASSRPGQTPKTQYF. The chain recombines TRBV11-2 with TRBJ2-5; 7 bases line up with TRBD1. Coverage ceases 3 residues before the CDR3 finishes, and the germline J gene fills in the end. The CDR3 loop spans 15 amino acids. CDR1 and CDR2 (germline): SGHAT, FQNNGV.

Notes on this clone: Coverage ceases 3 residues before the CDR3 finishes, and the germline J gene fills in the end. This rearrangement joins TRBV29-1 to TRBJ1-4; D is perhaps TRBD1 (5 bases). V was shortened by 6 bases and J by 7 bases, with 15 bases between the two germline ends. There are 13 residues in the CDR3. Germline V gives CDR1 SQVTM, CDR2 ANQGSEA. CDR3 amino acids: CSVQVRAREKLFF. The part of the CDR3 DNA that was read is TGCAGCGTACAGGTTAGGGCCCGTGAAAAA. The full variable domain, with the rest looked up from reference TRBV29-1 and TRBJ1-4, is SAVISQKPSRDICQRGTSLTIQCQVDSQVTMMFWYRQQPGQSLTLIATANQGSEATYESGFVIDKFPISRPNLTFSTLTVSNMSPEDSSIYLCSVQVRAREKLFFGSGTQLSVL.

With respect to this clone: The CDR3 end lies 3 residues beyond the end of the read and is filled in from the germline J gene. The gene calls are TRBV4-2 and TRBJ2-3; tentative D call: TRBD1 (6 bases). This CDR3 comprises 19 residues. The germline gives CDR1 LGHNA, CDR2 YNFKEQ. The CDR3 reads CASSLQDSGIYYSNQPQYF. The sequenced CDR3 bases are TGTGCCAGCAGCCTGCAGGACAGCGGAATTTACTATAGCAATCAGCCG.

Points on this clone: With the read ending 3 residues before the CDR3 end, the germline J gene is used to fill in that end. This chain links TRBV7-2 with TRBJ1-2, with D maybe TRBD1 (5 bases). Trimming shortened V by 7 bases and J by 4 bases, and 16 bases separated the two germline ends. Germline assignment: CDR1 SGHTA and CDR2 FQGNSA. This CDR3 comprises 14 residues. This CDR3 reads CASIPAGQAYGYTF. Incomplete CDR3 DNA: TGTGCCAGCATCCCTGCGGGGCAGGCCTATGGC.

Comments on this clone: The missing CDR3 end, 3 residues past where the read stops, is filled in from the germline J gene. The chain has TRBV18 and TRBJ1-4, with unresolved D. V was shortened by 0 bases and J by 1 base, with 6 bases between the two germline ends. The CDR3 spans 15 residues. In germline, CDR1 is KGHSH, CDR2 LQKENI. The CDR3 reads CASSPPGITNEKLFF. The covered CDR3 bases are TGTGCCAGCTCACCACCGGGCATAACTAATGAAAAA.

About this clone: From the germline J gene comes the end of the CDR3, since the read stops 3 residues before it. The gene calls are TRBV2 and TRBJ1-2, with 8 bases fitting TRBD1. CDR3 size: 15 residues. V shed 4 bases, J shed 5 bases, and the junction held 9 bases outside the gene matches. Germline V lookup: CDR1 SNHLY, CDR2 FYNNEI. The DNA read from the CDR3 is TGTGCCAGCAGTGCGACCGGGACAGGCCGATATGGC. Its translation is CASSATGTGRYG. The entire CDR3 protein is CASSATGTGRYGYTF.

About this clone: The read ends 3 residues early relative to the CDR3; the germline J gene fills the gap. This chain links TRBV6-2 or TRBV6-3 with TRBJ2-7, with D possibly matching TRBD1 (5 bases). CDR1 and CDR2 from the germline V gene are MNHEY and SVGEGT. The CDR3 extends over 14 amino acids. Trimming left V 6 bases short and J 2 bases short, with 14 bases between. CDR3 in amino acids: CASRGASPAYEQYF. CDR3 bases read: TGTGCCAGCAGAGGGGCGTCCCCGGCCTACGAG.

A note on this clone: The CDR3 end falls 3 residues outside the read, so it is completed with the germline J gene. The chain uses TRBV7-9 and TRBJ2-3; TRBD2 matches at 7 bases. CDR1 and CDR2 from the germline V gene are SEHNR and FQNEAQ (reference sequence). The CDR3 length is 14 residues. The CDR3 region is CASSLGGFNQPQYF. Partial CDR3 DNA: TGTGCCAGCAGCCTGGGGGGGTTTAATCAGCCG.

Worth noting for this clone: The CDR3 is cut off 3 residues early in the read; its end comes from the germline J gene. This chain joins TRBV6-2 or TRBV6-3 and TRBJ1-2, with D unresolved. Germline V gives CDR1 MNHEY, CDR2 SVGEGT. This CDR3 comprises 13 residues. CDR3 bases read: TGTGCCAGCAGATCCACTTCCGGTCGCGAC. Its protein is CASRSTSGRD. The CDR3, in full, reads CASRSTSGRDYTF.